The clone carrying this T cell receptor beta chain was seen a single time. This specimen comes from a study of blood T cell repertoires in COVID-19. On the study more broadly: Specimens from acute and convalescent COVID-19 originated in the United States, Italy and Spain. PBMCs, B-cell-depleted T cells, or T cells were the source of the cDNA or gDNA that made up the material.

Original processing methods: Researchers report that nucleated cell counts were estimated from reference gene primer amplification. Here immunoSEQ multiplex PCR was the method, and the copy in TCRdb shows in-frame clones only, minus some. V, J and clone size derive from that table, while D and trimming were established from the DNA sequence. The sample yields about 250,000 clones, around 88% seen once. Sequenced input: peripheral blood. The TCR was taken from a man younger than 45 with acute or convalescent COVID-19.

The CDR3 protein is CAWRGQAWTEAFF. For the CDR3, the DNA is TGTGCCTGGAGAGGACAGGCATGGACTGAAGCTTTCTTT. This sequence joins TRBV30 and TRBJ1-1; 7 bases are shared with TRBD1. V shed 3 bases and J 5 bases; nucleotides not matched to a gene: 6. From germline, CDR1 is GTSNPN and CDR2 SVGIG (reference sequence). This CDR3 is built from 13 residues.